This T cell receptor beta chain was recorded in a study of T cells expressing NK-cell markers. Study findings and constraints: The CD3+CD56-NKG2C+ fraction of several donors was likewise dominated by these clonotypes.

The V gene's germline CDR1 is SGHAT and CDR2 FQDESV (reference sequence). The CDR3 sequence is 15 residues long. Note on this clonotype: Its antigen is unknown.

With the 5' RACE reads reprocessed, TCRdb shows one record per CDR3 protein and no DNA. The sample holds 200,000 to 300,000 distinct CDR3 sequences. Sequenced material: blood T cells: a sorted CD56 or NKG2C T cell subset, CD4+ or CD8+ T cells, or bulk PBMC T cells (not recorded which). The clonotype originates from a man aged 18-30 years in good health. The chain employs TRBV11-1 and TRBJ2-5; TCRdb proposes TRBD2, but this gene call is untestable without DNA. This chain's CDR3 is CASSFEGRYQETQYF.